Detailed here is one T cell receptor (beta chain). The sample comes from a study of blood T cell repertoires in COVID-19. Turning to the study itself: The United States, Italy and Spain were the sources of the acute and convalescent COVID-19 samples. T cells, B-cell-depleted T cells, or PBMCs supplied cDNA or gDNA.

The CDR3 extends over 15 amino acids. Germline trimming cut 5 bases from V and 5 bases from J; bases unmatched to any gene: 9. Germline CDR1 SGHAT, CDR2 FQNNGV. Per the authors' pipeline: Scientists estimated how many nucleated cells there were by amplifying reference gene primers. The method was immunoSEQ multiplex PCR; TCRdb's version includes in-frame clones alone and lacks a portion of them. The DNA was the basis for D and trimming; V, J and clone size are from that table. This sample yields some 150,000 clones, of which around 90% are seen a single time; 0.95% belongs to the top ten. The source is a woman aged 45-60 years with acute or convalescent COVID-19. The genes are TRBV11-2 and TRBJ1-2, with 9 bases identical to TRBD1. The sample consisted of peripheral blood. The CDR3 loop is CASSLGTGRGYGYTF. Written as DNA, the CDR3 is TGTGCCAGCAGCCTCGGGACAGGGAGAGGGTATGGCTACACCTTC.